This T cell receptor beta chain came from a study of blood T cells in healthy people across ages. The germline V gene has CDR1 SGDLS and CDR2 YYNGEE. The CDR3 has 16 amino acids. On this clonotype: One junction end disagrees with the germline gene, perhaps due to a read error.

PCR was performed a second time for roughly 6 to 12 cycles using a sample-barcoded 5' primer and a J-beta primer mix. MiXCR was run by TCRdb on the 5' RACE reads, yielding one entry per CDR3 protein. The table shows about 1.8 million distinct CDR3 sequences, with about 49% occurring only once. This TCR was recovered from a woman aged 40 to 50 in good health. The material sequenced was blood. The V and J genes are TRBV9 and TRBJ2-1; D remains unclear. CDR3 residues: CANSVDGPVGLPEQFF. The CDR3 DNA sequence: TGTGCCAACAGCGTAGACGGGCCGGTCGGTCTCCCAGAGCAGTTCTTC.